The clone carrying this T cell receptor beta chain has only one observation. Source study methods: Reference gene primers were amplified, and this amplification served to estimate nucleated cell counts. Generated by immunoSEQ multiplex PCR, the TCRdb table keeps only in-frame clones and is missing some. The DNA gave D and trimming, while V, J and clone size come from that table. The sample contains 50,000 to 60,000 clones, roughly 86% of which appear only once. V lost 4 bases and J lost 1, with 8 bases in between. This CDR3 region has 14 residues. Germline values: CDR1 SGDLS, CDR2 YYNGEE. These data come from a study of blood T cell repertoires in COVID-19. Study as a whole: Samples of COVID-19 (acute and convalescent) were obtained from the United States, Italy and Spain.

Source material: peripheral blood. The source is a man between 35 and 55 years old with COVID-19, enrolled during active disease. The genes are TRBV9 and TRBJ2-2; D call uncertain. CDR3 amino acids: CASSPAENTGELFF. The CDR3 coding sequence is TGTGCCAGCAGCCCCGCGGAGAACACCGGGGAGCTGTTTTTT. Together with reference TRBV9 and TRBJ2-2, the CDR3 gives the full variable domain: DSGVTQTPKHLITATGQRVTLRCSPRSGDLSVYWYQQSLDQGLQFLIQYYNGEERAKGNILERFSAQQFPDLHSELNLSSLELGDSALYFCASSPAENTGELFFGEGSRLTVL.